What follows is one TCR beta chain and its context. The identical CDR3 is also encoded by other nucleotide sequences in the sample. Clones were sequenced by immunoSEQ multiplex PCR, and TCRdb holds only the in-frame ones, with some missing. The table has some 100,000 clones, about 90% seen once. The data derive from a study of control samples from healthy donors and cancer patients. The CDR3 loop spans 15 amino acids. Germline CDR1 and CDR2: MNHEY and SVGAGI. J lost 4 bases, V lost 5 bases, and 7 bases had no gene match. This receptor was identified in a woman between 50 and 59 years old in good health. The genes are TRBV6-5 and TRBJ1-5, with 8 bases matching TRBD1. The material sequenced was blood. As DNA, the CDR3 is TGTGCCAGCAGTCCAGACAGGGGCCCAAATCAGCCCCAGCATTTT. Protein sequence: CASSPDRGPNQPQHF.